One and the same sample provided the 8 T cell receptor beta chains below, sequenced in a study of T cell changes during pregnancy in multiple sclerosis. Sequencing used immunoSEQ multiplex PCR; TCRdb keeps in-frame clones, though not all of them. The sample shows 40,000 to 60,000 clones, approximately 92% of them seen only once. Material: CD4+ T cells from peripheral blood mononuclear cells, obtained in the third trimester of pregnancy. The origin of the receptors is a female donor with multiple sclerosis, enrolled in a pregnancy study.

The chain combines TRBV11-2 with TRBJ2-7; 7 bases map to TRBD1. From germline, CDR1 is SGHAT and CDR2 FQNNGV. Trimming took 5 bases from V and 2 from J; bases not matched to a gene: 9. CDR3 size: 15 residues. CDR3 in amino acids: CASSHENRGAYEQYF. The CDR3 region has the DNA TGTGCCAGCAGCCACGAGAACAGGGGTGCCTACGAGCAGTACTTC.

J is TRBJ1-2 and V is TRBV27; 8 bases match TRBD1. Germline V gene data show CDR1 as MNHEY and CDR2 as SMNVEV (reference sequence). The CDR3 spans 15 residues. V was pared by 5 bases and J by 4 bases, with 9 bases of the junction left unmatched. This CDR3 is CASSQTSGGPYGYTF. DNA for the CDR3: TGTGCCAGCAGTCAGACGTCAGGGGGCCCCTATGGCTACACCTTC.

The chain is built from TRBV7-3 and TRBJ2-3; 9 positions agree with TRBD2. J lost 1 base, V lost 8 bases, and 7 bases had no gene match. The CDR3 covers 15 residues. The germline gives CDR1 SGHTA, CDR2 FQGTGA. The CDR3 sequence is CASGQRGDGTDTQYF. Here the CDR3 DNA reads TGTGCCAGCGGTCAGCGGGGGGACGGCACAGATACGCAGTATTTT.

The rearrangement links TRBV19 to TRBJ2-3; D not certain. The CDR3 is 13 residues long. Germline V gene sequence: CDR1 LNHDA, CDR2 SQIVND (reference sequence). The V and J ends lost 6 bases and 3 bases respectively, with 10 bases between them. CDR3 nucleotide sequence: TGTGCCAGTAGCCAGGTACTGACAGATACGCAGTATTTT. Protein: CASSQVLTDTQYF.

The chain links TRBV5-6 to TRBJ2-2, with unresolved D. The ends were cut back, 3 bases at V and 6 bases at J, with 9 bases in the middle. Germline assignment: CDR1 SGHDT and CDR2 YYEEEE. This CDR3 region has 13 residues. The CDR3: CASSSWAPGELFF. In DNA form, the CDR3 reads TGTGCCAGCAGCTCGTGGGCCCCCGGGGAGCTGTTTTTT.

The count of this clone is one. V is TRBV19 and J is TRBJ1-1; the match to TRBD1 covers 7 bases. V lost 3 bases, J lost 7 bases, and 8 bases stayed unmatched. Germline V gene lookup returns CDR1 LNHDA and CDR2 SQIVND (reference sequence). This CDR3 is 14 amino acids long. The CDR3 bases are TGTGCCAGTAGTATTACAGGGGCGGTGGGTGAAGCTTTCTTT. This translates into CASSITGAVGEAFF.

This sequence joins TRBV14 and TRBJ1-1; D is perhaps TRBD1 (5 bases). V lost 5 bases, J lost 1 base, and 8 bases lay in between. The germline V gene has CDR1 SGHDN and CDR2 FVKESK. The CDR3 spans 13 residues. CDR3 sequence (DNA): TGTGCCAGCAGCTTCACAGGGAACACTGAAGCTTTCTTT. Protein product: CASSFTGNTEAFF.

The gene calls are TRBV7-2 and TRBJ2-2; 7 bases align to TRBD1. Trimming at V came to 5 bases and at J to 5 bases, leaving 2 bases not matched to a gene. The CDR3 extends over 13 amino acids. CDR1 is SGHTA, CDR2 FQGNSA, per germline. CDR3 protein: CASSHRGTGELFF. Here the CDR3 DNA reads TGTGCCAGCAGCCACAGGGGTACCGGGGAGCTGTTTTTT.